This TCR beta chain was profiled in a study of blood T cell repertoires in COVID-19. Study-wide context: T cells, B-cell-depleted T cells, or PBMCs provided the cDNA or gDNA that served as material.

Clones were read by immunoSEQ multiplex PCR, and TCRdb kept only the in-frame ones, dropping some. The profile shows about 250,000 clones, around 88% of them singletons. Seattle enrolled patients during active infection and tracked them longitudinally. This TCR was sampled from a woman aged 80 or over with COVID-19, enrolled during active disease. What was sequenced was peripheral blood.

Written as DNA, the CDR3 is TGTGCCTGGAGTGCGGACGCCGGGGGTAGCGAAAAACTGTTTTTT. Residues: CAWSADAGGSEKLFF. This sequence joins TRBV30 and TRBJ1-4; a weak D match, TRBD1 (5 bases). CDR3 length: 15 residues. The germline V gene has CDR1 GTSNPN and CDR2 SVGIG (reference sequence). V shed 1 base and J shed 8 bases, with 17 bases lying between them.